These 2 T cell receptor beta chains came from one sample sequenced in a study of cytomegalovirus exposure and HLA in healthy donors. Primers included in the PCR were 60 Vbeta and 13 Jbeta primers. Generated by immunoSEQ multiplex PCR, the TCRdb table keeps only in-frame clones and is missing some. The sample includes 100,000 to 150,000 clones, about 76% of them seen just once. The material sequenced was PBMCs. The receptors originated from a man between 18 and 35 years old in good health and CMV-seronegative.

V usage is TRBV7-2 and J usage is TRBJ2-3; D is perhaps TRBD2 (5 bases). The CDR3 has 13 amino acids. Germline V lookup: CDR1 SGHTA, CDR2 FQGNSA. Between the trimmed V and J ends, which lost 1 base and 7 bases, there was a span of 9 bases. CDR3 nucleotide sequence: TGTGCCAGCAGCTTAGGGGTAGCGAATACGCAGTATTTT. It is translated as CASSLGVANTQYF. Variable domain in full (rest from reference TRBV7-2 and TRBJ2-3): GAGVSQSPSNKVTEKGKDVELRCDPISGHTALYWYRQSLGQGLEFLIYFQGNSAPDKSGLPSDRFSAERTGGSVSTLTIQRTQQEDSAVYLCASSLGVANTQYFGPGTRLTVL.

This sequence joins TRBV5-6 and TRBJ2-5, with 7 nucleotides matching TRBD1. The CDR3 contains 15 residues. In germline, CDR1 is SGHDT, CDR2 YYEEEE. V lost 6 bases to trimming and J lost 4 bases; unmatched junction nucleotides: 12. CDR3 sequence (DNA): TGTGCCAGCACCCACCACAGGGGCGAGTTAGAGACCCAGTACTTC. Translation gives CASTHHRGELETQYF.